This T cell receptor beta chain was obtained from a study of blood T cell repertoires in COVID-19. On the study more broadly: Sources were T cells, B-cell-depleted T cells, or PBMCs; the material itself was cDNA or gDNA.

Original processing methods: Counts of nucleated cells, estimated from reference gene primer amplification, were obtained. The protocol was immunoSEQ multiplex PCR, while the TCRdb copy is restricted to in-frame clones and leaves out a portion. That table furnishes V, J and clone size, whereas the DNA furnished D and trimming. This table has about 160,000 clones, around 84% appearing once. Germline assignment: CDR1 LGHDT and CDR2 YNNKEL (reference sequence). The germline V and J ends were trimmed by 1 base and 0 bases, with 8 bases remaining between them. The CDR3 is made up of 15 amino acids. The sequenced material came from peripheral blood. The sequence came from a human donor with acute or convalescent COVID-19. The donor label of this sample is uncertain. The chain carries TRBV3-1 (or the pseudogene TRBV3-2) and TRBJ2-3; no firm D call. The CDR3 spells CASSQGPRSTDTQYF. The CDR3 nucleotides are TGTGCCAGCAGCCAAGGTCCTAGGAGCACAGATACGCAGTATTTT.